A single T cell receptor (beta chain) is shown here with its context. Assay used: immunoSEQ multiplex PCR; TCRdb lists only in-frame clones, some missing. In the table there are 45,000 to 70,000 clones, approximately 84% of which are singletons. This specimen belongs to a study of T cell responses to AZD1222 COVID-19 vaccine. The CDR3 spans 15 residues. Germline V gene sequence: CDR1 MNHEY, CDR2 SVGAGI. V trimming: 5 bases; J trimming: 6 bases; junction bases outside the gene matches: 10. This rearrangement joins TRBV6-5 to TRBJ2-7; 10 bases line up with TRBD1. This receptor was taken from an adult in good health. This specimen was peripheral blood, taken on day 0 of AZD1222 vaccination. CDR3 in amino acids: CASSTTGTGDREQYF. CDR3 sequence (DNA): TGTGCCAGCAGTACCACCGGGACAGGGGACCGCGAGCAGTACTTC.